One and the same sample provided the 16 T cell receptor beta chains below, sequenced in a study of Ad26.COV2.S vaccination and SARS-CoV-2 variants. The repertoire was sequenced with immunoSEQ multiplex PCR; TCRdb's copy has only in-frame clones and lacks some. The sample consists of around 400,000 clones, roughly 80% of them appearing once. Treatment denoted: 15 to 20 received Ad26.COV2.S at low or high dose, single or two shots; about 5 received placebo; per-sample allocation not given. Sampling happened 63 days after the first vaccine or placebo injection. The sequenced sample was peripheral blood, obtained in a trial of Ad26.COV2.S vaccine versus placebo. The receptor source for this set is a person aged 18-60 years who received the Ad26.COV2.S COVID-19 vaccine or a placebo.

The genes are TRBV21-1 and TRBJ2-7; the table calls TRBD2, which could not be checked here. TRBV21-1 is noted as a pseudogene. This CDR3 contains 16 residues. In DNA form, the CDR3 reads TGTGCCAGCCGGGGAGATCGTAGCGGGAGCTCCTACGAGCAGTACTTC. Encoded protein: CASRGDRSGSSYEQYF.

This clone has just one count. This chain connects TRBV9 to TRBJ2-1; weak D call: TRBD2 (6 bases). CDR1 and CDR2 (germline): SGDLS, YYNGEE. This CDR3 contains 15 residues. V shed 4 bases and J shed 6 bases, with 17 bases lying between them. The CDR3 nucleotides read TGTGCCAGCAGCCCCCGGGGTAGCGGAGCCAATGAGCAGTTCTTC. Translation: CASSPRGSGANEQFF.

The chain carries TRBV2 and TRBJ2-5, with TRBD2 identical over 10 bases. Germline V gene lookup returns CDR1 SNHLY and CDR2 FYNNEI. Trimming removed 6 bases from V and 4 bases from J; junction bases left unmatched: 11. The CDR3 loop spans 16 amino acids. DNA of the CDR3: TGTGCCAGCAGCCCGACTAGCGGGTCTTCGGGAGAGACCCAGTACTTC. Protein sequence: CASSPTSGSSGETQYF.

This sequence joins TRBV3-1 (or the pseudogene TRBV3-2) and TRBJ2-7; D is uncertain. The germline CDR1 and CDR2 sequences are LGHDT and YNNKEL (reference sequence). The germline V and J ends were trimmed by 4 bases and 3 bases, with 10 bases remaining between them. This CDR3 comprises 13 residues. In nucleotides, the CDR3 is TGTGCCAGCAGCCGAAACACGGGCTACGAGCAGTACTTC. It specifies CASSRNTGYEQYF.

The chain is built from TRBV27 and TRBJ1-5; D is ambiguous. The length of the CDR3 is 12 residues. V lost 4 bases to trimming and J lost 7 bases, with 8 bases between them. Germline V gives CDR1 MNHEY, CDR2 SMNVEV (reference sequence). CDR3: CASSSRGQPQHF. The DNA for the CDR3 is TGTGCCAGCAGTTCCCGGGGACAGCCCCAGCATTTT.

The CDR3 loop is CASSFAGRSSYNSPLHF. The DNA of the CDR3 is TGTGCCAGCAGCTTTGCGGGACGGAGCTCCTATAATTCACCCCTCCACTTT. This chain connects TRBV7-2 to TRBJ1-6; TRBD1 is a possible D gene (5 bases). V gave up 3 bases and J gave up 0 bases, with 12 bases separating them. The CDR3 length is 17 residues. Germline assignment: CDR1 SGHTA and CDR2 FQGNSA.

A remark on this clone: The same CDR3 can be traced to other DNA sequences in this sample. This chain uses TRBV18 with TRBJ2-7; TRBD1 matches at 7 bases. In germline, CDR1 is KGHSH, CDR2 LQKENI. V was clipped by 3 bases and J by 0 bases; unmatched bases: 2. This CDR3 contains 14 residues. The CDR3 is CASSPDRSSYEQYF. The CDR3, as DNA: TGTGCCAGCTCACCGGACAGGAGCTCCTACGAGCAGTACTTC.

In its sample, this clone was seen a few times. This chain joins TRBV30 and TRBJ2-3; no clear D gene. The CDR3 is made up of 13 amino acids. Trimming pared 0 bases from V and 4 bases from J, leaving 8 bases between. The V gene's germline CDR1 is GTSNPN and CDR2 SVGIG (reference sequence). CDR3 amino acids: CAWSVNPPDTQYF. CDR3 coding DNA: TGTGCCTGGAGTGTTAACCCGCCAGATACGCAGTATTTT.

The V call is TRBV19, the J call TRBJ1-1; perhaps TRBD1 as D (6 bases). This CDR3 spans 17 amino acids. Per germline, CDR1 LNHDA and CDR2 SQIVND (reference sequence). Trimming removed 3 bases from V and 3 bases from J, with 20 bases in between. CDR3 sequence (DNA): TGTGCCAGTAGTATGGGGACGACGCCGGGGGCGTACACTGAAGCTTTCTTT. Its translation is CASSMGTTPGAYTEAFF. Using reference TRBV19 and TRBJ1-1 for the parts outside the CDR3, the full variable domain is DGGITQSPKYLFRKEGQNVTLSCEQNLNHDAMYWYRQDPGQGLRLIYYSQIVNDFQKGDIAEGYSVSREKKESFPLTVTSAQKNPTAFYLCASSMGTTPGAYTEAFFGQGTRLTVV.

This chain's CDR3 is CASSELRTGAYEQYF. The CDR3 bases are TGTGCCAGCAGCGAACTCAGGACGGGGGCCTACGAGCAGTACTTC. V and J are TRBV7-9 and TRBJ2-7; D perhaps matches TRBD2 (6 bases). Trimming shortened V by 5 bases and J by 2 bases, and 16 bases separated the two germline ends. Germline loops: CDR1 SEHNR, CDR2 FQNEAQ (reference sequence). The CDR3 contains 15 residues.

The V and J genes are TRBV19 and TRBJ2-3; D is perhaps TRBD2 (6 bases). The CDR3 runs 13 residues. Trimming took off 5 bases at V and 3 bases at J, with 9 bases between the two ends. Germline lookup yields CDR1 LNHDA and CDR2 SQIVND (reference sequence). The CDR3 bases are TGTGCCAGTAGTTTGGGGGGAACAGATACGCAGTATTTT. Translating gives CASSLGGTDTQYF.

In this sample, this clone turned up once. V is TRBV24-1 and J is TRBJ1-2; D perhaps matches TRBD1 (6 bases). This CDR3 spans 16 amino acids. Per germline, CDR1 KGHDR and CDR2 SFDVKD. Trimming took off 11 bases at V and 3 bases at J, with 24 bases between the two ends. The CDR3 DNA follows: TGTGCCAACCCCAGAGGAGACAGGTGGGTCGACTATGGCTACACCTTC. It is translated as CANPRGDRWVDYGYTF.

The CDR3 region has the DNA TGCGCCAGCAGCTTGGACCCCTCTGGAAACACCATATATTTT. This encodes CASSLDPSGNTIYF. The genes are TRBV5-1 and TRBJ1-3; no reliable D call. V lost 0 bases and J 0 bases, leaving 4 bases between the germline ends. Germline CDR1 SGHRS, CDR2 YFSETQ. This CDR3 contains 14 residues.

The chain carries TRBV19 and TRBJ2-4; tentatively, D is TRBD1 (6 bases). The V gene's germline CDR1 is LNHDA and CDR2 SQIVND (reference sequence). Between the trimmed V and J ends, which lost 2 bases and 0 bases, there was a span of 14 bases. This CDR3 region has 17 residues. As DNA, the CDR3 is TGTGCCAGTAGTATATCAGGACAGATCCTAGCCAAAAACATTCAGTACTTC. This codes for CASSISGQILAKNIQYF.

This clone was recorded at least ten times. The CDR3 DNA is TGTGCCACCAGACCGGGACTGGCCGCCGGGGAGCTGTTTTTT. Amino acid sequence: CATRPGLAAGELFF. The V call is TRBV24-1, the J call TRBJ2-2; D possibly corresponds to TRBD2 (6 bases). Between the trimmed V and J ends, which lost 7 bases and 6 bases, there was a span of 14 bases. This CDR3 is 14 amino acids long. Germline CDR1 and CDR2: KGHDR and SFDVKD.

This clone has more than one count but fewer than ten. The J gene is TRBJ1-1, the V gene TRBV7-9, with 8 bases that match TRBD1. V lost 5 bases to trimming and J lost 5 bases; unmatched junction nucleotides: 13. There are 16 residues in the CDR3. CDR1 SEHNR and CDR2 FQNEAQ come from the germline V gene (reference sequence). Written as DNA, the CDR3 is TGTGCCAGCAGCCCCGGGGATCAGGGGGCGAAGACTGAAGCTTTCTTT. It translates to CASSPGDQGAKTEAFF.